The subject of this entry is one T cell receptor beta chain. These data are taken from a study of blood T cell repertoires in COVID-19. Study overall: From T cells, B-cell-depleted T cells, or PBMCs came the material, which was cDNA or gDNA.

The repertoire was sequenced with immunoSEQ multiplex PCR; TCRdb's copy has only in-frame clones and lacks some. The profile shows 95,000 to 120,000 clones, 84% of them singletons. The sequenced sample consisted of peripheral blood. The TCR originated in a middle-aged woman with acute or convalescent COVID-19.

The CDR3 DNA reads as TGTGCCACCACGGTCCGCGGCGAGCAGTACTTC. It codes for CATTVRGEQYF. This rearrangement joins TRBV2 to TRBJ2-7; D is uncertain. Germline assignment: CDR1 SNHLY and CDR2 FYNNEI. CDR3 size: 11 residues. V shed 10 bases and J shed 6 bases, with 13 bases lying between them.